A selection of T cell receptor beta chains follows, all from one sample in a study of blood T cell repertoires in COVID-19. TCRdb's table, derived via immunoSEQ multiplex PCR, lists solely in-frame clones and lacks some. This sample yields about 190,000 clones, of which approximately 80% are seen a single time; roughly a fifth belongs to the top ten. The material sequenced was peripheral blood. The source is a human donor in a cohort sampled during active COVID-19. Both conserved end residues are part of each CDR3. The D gene is left open where the match is weak. The size field is filled for only some rows; it gives once, few, many or a size class.

V,J,D,size,DNA,CDR3
TRBV3-1/TRBV3-2,TRBJ1-2,TRBD1,-,TGTGCCAGCAGCCAAGATGTCGCAGGGGGCTCTGGCTACACCTTC,CASSQDVAGGSGYTF
TRBV20-1,TRBJ1-2,-,once,TGCAGTGCTAATGAGCGGTTAGGTTCCGGCTACACCTTC,CSANERLGSGYTF
TRBV27,TRBJ2-7,TRBD1,-,TGTGCCAGCAGTTTATCCTCGGGTTGGTGGCGAAAGGGACAGGGGGGGAACGAGCAGTACTTC,CASSLSSGWWRKGQGGNEQYF
TRBV7-3,TRBJ2-3,-,-,TGTGCCAGCAGCTCAAGACCGACTAGCACAGATACGCAGTATTTT,CASSSRPTSTDTQYF
TRBV6-2/TRBV6-3,TRBJ1-6,-,-,TGTGCCAGCGGCCCACTCCCTTCACCCCTCCACTTT,CASGPLPSPLHF
TRBV19,TRBJ1-4,-,-,TGTGCCAGTAGTCAGGGCGCGATTGCAACTAATGAAAAACTGTTTTTT,CASSQGAIATNEKLFF
TRBV20-1,TRBJ2-1,-,-,TGCAGTGCTACGGGACTGACTGAGCAGTTCTTC,CSATGLTEQFF
TRBV6-5,TRBJ1-6,-,-,TGTGCCAGCAGTTACGGCCAGGGCGATTCACCCCTCCACTTT,CASSYGQGDSPLHF
TRBV18,TRBJ2-4,-,-,TGTGCCAGCTCACCAGGGGCAGTCGACATTCAGTACTTC,CASSPGAVDIQYF
TRBV5-6,TRBJ2-5,-,many,TGTGCCAGCAGCTTGTTGGGGAGAGAGACCCAGTACTTC,CASSLLGRETQYF
TRBV29-1,TRBJ1-2,TRBD1,-,TGCAGCGTTGGGGACAGAAGCAACTATGGCTACACCTTC,CSVGDRSNYGYTF
TRBV28,TRBJ2-3,TRBD2,-,TGTGCCAGCAGTCCGGGACTAGCGGGGATCCCAGATACGCAGTATTTT,CASSPGLAGIPDTQYF
TRBV7-8,TRBJ2-2,-,few,TGTGCCAGCAGCTTAGATGCGGCCTCGAACACCGGGGAGCTGTTTTTT,CASSLDAASNTGELFF
TRBV6-6,TRBJ2-2,TRBD1,once,TGTGCCATACAGGGGGCCCGAAACACCGGGGAGCTGTTTTTT,CAIQGARNTGELFF
TRBV5-5,TRBJ2-2,TRBD2,-,TGTGCCAGCAGCTTGGATCGGGGGAGGGAGAACACCGGGGAGCTGTTTTTT,CASSLDRGRENTGELFF
TRBV2,TRBJ1-2,-,-,TGTGCCAGCAGTGAGCAGTCAGGGAACTATGGCTACACCTTC,CASSEQSGNYGYTF
TRBV7-3,TRBJ2-2,TRBD1,-,TGTGCCAGCAGCTCGCAATCCCGACAGGGTACGAACACCGGGGAGCTGTTTTTT,CASSSQSRQGTNTGELFF
TRBV5-4,TRBJ1-4,-,once,TGTGCCAGCAGCTTGGGGACACCTAATGAAAAACTGTTTTTT,CASSLGTPNEKLFF
TRBV3-1/TRBV3-2,TRBJ1-1,-,-,TGTGCCAGCAGCCAAGCGGAAGGGGTGGGGACTGAAGCTTTCTTT,CASSQAEGVGTEAFF
TRBV19,TRBJ1-2,-,-,TGTGCCAGTAGTACGAAAGGGACTGTCTATGGCTACACCTTC,CASSTKGTVYGYTF
TRBV28,TRBJ1-5,TRBD1,many,TGTGCCAGCAGTTTTATGTGGTTACAGGGGGGGGAAAATCAGCCCCAGCATTTT,CASSFMWLQGGENQPQHF
TRBV11-2,TRBJ2-4,-,-,TGTGCCAGCAGCTTACAGGGGTTAGCCAAAAACATTCAGTACTTC,CASSLQGLAKNIQYF
TRBV6-5,TRBJ1-3,-,-,TGTGCCAGCAGTTACTCCCGCGACTCTGGAAACACCATATATTTT,CASSYSRDSGNTIYF
TRBV7-8,TRBJ2-7,TRBD1,-,TGTGCCAGCAGCTTAGGCACAGCCTTCAGAAACAGGGGTATCAACGAGCAGTACTTC,CASSLGTAFRNRGINEQYF
TRBV6-5,TRBJ2-5,-,-,TGTGCCAGCAGTTACGCAGGGGTCGTGTCAGAGACCCAGTACTTC,CASSYAGVVSETQYF
TRBV28,TRBJ2-1,TRBD2,-,TGTGCCAGCAGTCAACCCGGACTAGTCGACGATGAGCAGTTCTTC,CASSQPGLVDDEQFF
TRBV2,TRBJ1-2,TRBD1,-,TGTGCCAGCAGTGAAGGGACAGGGGCCGGCTACACCTTC,CASSEGTGAGYTF
TRBV3-1/TRBV3-2,TRBJ2-5,TRBD2,-,TGTGCCAGCAGCCAACTTAGCGGGGGGCAGGGGACCCAGTACTTC,CASSQLSGGQGTQYF
TRBV3-1/TRBV3-2,TRBJ2-3,-,-,TGTGCCAGCAGCCATCAGGGTATCACCAGTAATACGCAGTATTTT,CASSHQGITSNTQYF
TRBV30,TRBJ2-5,-,-,TGTGCCTGGAGTCTGCGAGGGGAGACCCAGTACTTC,CAWSLRGETQYF
TRBV5-5,TRBJ2-3,-,-,TGTGCCAGCAGCCCACCCCCCGGGAGTAGCACAGATACGCAGTATTTT,CASSPPPGSSTDTQYF
TRBV7-6,TRBJ2-5,-,once,TGTGCCAGCCAGATTAAAGAGACCCAGTACTTC,CASQIKETQYF
TRBV6-5,TRBJ1-1,-,-,TGTGCCAGCAGCCCCGACAGGATGGGAACTGAAGCTTTCTTT,CASSPDRMGTEAFF
TRBV9,TRBJ1-2,-,-,TGTGCCAGCAGCCTTCCGACAGGCGCCTTC,CASSLPTGAF
TRBV7-2,TRBJ2-4,TRBD2,-,TGTGCCAGCAGCCCCTTTGCGGGAGGGAACATTCAGTACTTC,CASSPFAGGNIQYF
TRBV21-1,TRBJ1-1,-,once,TGTGCCAGCAGCAATATCCAGGTGGGGGGGAACACTGAAGCTTTCTTT,CASSNIQVGGNTEAFF